The T cell receptor beta chain described here comes from a study of graft-versus-host responses after intestinal transplantation. Looked up from germline, CDR1 is MRHNA and CDR2 is SNTAGT. V lost 2 bases, J lost 4 bases, and 4 bases stayed unmatched. CDR3 length equals 15 residues. Clones were read by immunoSEQ multiplex PCR, and TCRdb kept only the in-frame ones, dropping some. The sample lists some 41,000 clones, 85% to 90% seen once, with 6% to 7.5% in the top ten. This material consisted of PBMCs, taken almost 270 days after transplant. This chain joins TRBV6-4 and TRBJ2-1; 8 nucleotides align to TRBD2. This clonotype was obtained from a human patient who received an intestinal transplant, so some T cells may come from the graft donor. The CDR3 bases are TGTGCCAGCAGTGACAGAGCGGGAGCTTACAATGAGCAGTTCTTC. The encoded protein is CASSDRAGAYNEQFF.